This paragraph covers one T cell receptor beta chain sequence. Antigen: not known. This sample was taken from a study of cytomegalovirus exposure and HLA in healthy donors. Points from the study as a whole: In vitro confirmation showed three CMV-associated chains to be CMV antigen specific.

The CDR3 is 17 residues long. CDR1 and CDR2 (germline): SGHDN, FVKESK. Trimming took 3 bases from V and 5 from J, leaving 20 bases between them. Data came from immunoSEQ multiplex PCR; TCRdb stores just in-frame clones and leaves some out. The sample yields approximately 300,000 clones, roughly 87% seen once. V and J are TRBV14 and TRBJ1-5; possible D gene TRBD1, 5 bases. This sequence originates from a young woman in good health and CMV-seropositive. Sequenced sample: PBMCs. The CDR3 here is CASSQGPGPRGDQPQHF. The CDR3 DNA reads TGTGCCAGCAGCCAGGGCCCGGGACCAAGAGGAGATCAGCCCCAGCATTTT.